This entry concerns a single T cell receptor (beta chain). The entry originates in a study of T-cell memory formation after mild COVID-19. TCRdb called the 5' RACE reads again in MiXCR, with one record for every CDR3 protein. Found here are about 470,000 distinct CDR3 sequences, nearly 25% of them singletons; the top ten hold under 15%. Sequencing used PBMCs or a T cell subset sorted from them (not recorded which). This receptor was taken from an adult woman who had mild COVID-19 (a few samples of this study predate the infection). Cell type and time point are not known.

The CDR3 spells CSARATGVEQYF. Here the CDR3 DNA reads TGCAGTGCTAGAGCGACAGGGGTCGAGCAGTACTTC. The genes are TRBV20-1 and TRBJ2-7; 8 bases are shared with TRBD1. The CDR3 is 12 residues long. CDR1 and CDR2 from the germline V gene are DFQATT and SNEGSKA (reference sequence). Trimming at V came to 1 base and at J to 6 bases, leaving 2 bases not matched to a gene.